The clone carrying this T cell receptor beta chain came up a few times. Antigen specificity is unknown. This specimen comes from a study of cytomegalovirus exposure and HLA in healthy donors. Study-level results: Presence/absence analyses supposed approximately even sequencing depth among donors.

Germline CDR1 reads MNHEY; CDR2 reads SMNVEV (reference sequence). Trimming left V 8 bases short and J 3 bases short, with 9 bases between. The CDR3 extends over 12 amino acids. The study ran its PCR with 60 Vbeta and 13 Jbeta primers. Clones were read by immunoSEQ multiplex PCR, and TCRdb kept only the in-frame ones, dropping some. Seen here are roughly 150,000 clones, 76% observed once, and the top ten hold 2.5% to 3.5%. The sequenced material came from PBMCs. This TCR came from a male donor in good health and CMV-seronegative. The chain employs TRBV27 and TRBJ2-3; D is perhaps TRBD1 (5 bases). In DNA, the CDR3 is TGTGCCAGCCTTGGACAAACAGATACGCAGTATTTT. Translated: CASLGQTDTQYF.